Following are 9 T cell receptor beta chains from one sample sequenced in a study of blood T cell repertoires in COVID-19. This table comes from immunoSEQ multiplex PCR, and its TCRdb copy is limited to in-frame clones, with some not included. The top ten clones hold 5% to 7% of a sample with about 210,000 clones, 86% of them seen once. Sequencing was performed on PBMCs or T cells enriched from blood (not recorded which). The receptor source for this set is a man aged 35 to 55 with acute COVID-19.

The V gene is TRBV2, the J gene TRBJ2-4, with a weak D call TRBD2 (5 bases). The CDR3 has 13 amino acids. Per germline, CDR1 SNHLY and CDR2 FYNNEI. Trimming removed 9 bases from V and 8 bases from J, with 17 bases in between. In DNA, the CDR3 is TGTGCCAGTGTAGGACTCCCCGGGGACATTCAGTACTTC. Encoded protein: CASVGLPGDIQYF.

This clone was observed once. The J gene is TRBJ2-3, the V gene TRBV30, with D possibly being TRBD1 (5 bases). The V gene's germline CDR1 is GTSNPN and CDR2 SVGIG (reference sequence). V lost 5 bases, J lost 4 bases, and 22 bases lay in between. CDR3 size: 16 residues. CDR3 region: CAWGTMVLRAADTQYF. DNA for the CDR3: TGTGCCTGGGGTACCATGGTTCTCAGGGCGGCAGATACGCAGTATTTT.

The CDR3 here is CASSYGGGRVDTQYF. CDR3 nucleotides: TGTGCCAGCAGTTACGGGGGCGGGAGGGTAGATACGCAGTATTTT. The V call is TRBV6-5, the J call TRBJ2-3; 9 bases map to TRBD2. The germline V gene encodes CDR1 MNHEY and CDR2 SVGAGI. The CDR3 loop spans 15 amino acids. V was pared by 2 bases and J by 5 bases, with 5 bases of the junction left unmatched.

The V call is TRBV3-1 (or the pseudogene TRBV3-2), the J call TRBJ2-7; 7 nucleotides match TRBD1. J lost 2 bases, V lost 4 bases, and 5 bases had no gene match. CDR1 LGHDT and CDR2 YNNKEL come from the germline V gene (reference sequence). The CDR3 loop spans 14 amino acids. Written as DNA, the CDR3 is TGTGCCAGCAGCCCCAGACAGGGAACCTACGAGCAGTACTTC. Its translation: CASSPRQGTYEQYF.

V is TRBV4-3 and J is TRBJ1-3; no clear D gene. The V and J ends lost 1 base and 4 bases respectively, with 8 bases between them. CDR1 is LGHNA, CDR2 YSLEER, per germline. The CDR3 sequence is 14 residues long. CDR3 loop: CASSQGGLGNTIYF. DNA for the CDR3: TGCGCCAGCAGCCAAGGAGGACTCGGAAACACCATATATTTT.

This chain connects TRBV29-1 to TRBJ1-4; 9 nucleotides line up with TRBD1. There are 14 residues in the CDR3. Germline CDR1 is SQVTM and CDR2 is ANQGSEA. V lost 5 bases and J lost 8; bases outside the gene matches: 9. DNA of the CDR3: TGCAGCGTTCTACAGGGGGCGCAAGGGGAAAAACTGTTTTTT. Encoded protein: CSVLQGAQGEKLFF.

This clone was counted only a few times. The chain links TRBV7-2 to TRBJ2-3, with TRBD1 identical over 7 bases. This CDR3 has 15 residues. Losses at the gene ends were 4 bases for V and 4 bases for J; bases not matched to a gene: 8. The germline gives CDR1 SGHTA, CDR2 FQGNSA. The CDR3 is CASSSGQTLSDTQYF. CDR3 sequence (DNA): TGTGCCAGCAGCTCGGGACAGACCCTTTCAGATACGCAGTATTTT.

The chain uses TRBV4-2 and TRBJ1-6; possible D gene TRBD1, 6 bases. With 11 bases removed from V and 8 bases from J, the gap between germline ends came to 22 bases. There are 15 residues in the CDR3. Germline values: CDR1 LGHNA, CDR2 YNFKEQ. The CDR3 nucleotides read TGTGCCTGCAAAACGGATAGGACAGTAGATTCACCCCTCCACTTT. Amino acids: CACKTDRTVDSPLHF.

The chain combines TRBV30 with TRBJ1-1; D is undetermined. The CDR3 length is 15 residues. Germline V gene sequence: CDR1 GTSNPN, CDR2 SVGIG (reference sequence). Trimming took off 4 bases at V and 2 bases at J, with 17 bases between the two ends. The CDR3 spells CAWMGEVGVNTEAFF. As DNA, the CDR3 is TGTGCCTGGATGGGAGAGGTCGGAGTAAACACTGAAGCTTTCTTT.